A single sample is the source of the 17 T cell receptor beta chains below, sequenced in a study of identical twins. TCRdb independently ran MiXCR on the 5' RACE reads; one entry per CDR3 protein. The profile shows 400,000 or so distinct CDR3 sequences, 9% to 10% of them singletons. The sample was naive T cells sorted from blood. All receptors come from a woman aged 45-59 years in good health.

Ten or more counts support this clonotype. J is TRBJ2-7 and V is TRBV5-5, with unresolved D. Trimming stripped 3 bases from V and 0 bases from J, with 7 bases between. Germline V gene sequence: CDR1 SGHKS, CDR2 YYEKEE (reference sequence). The CDR3 spans 13 residues. The CDR3 region has the DNA TGTGCCAGCAGCTCGTCCCCCTCCTACGAGCAGTACGTC. It encodes CASSSSPSYEQYV.

This clonotype was seen a few times. The gene calls are TRBV6-5 and TRBJ1-1; D call uncertain. The V end was cut by 8 bases, the J end by 2 bases, with 18 bases between. Germline assignment: CDR1 MNHEY and CDR2 SVGAGI. CDR3 size: 15 residues. CDR3 DNA: TGTGCCAGCGGCCCCCATGCCGGCCTTAACACTGAAGCTTTCTTT. Protein product: CASGPHAGLNTEAFF.

This clonotype was counted only a few times. The J gene is TRBJ1-4, the V gene TRBV12-3 or TRBV12-4; D is possibly TRBD1 (5 bases). CDR3 length: 14 amino acids. The ends were cut back, 1 base at V and 7 bases at J, with 10 bases in the middle. The CDR3 bases are TGTGCCAGCAGTTTAGTGGGGGAGAGTGAAAAACTGTTTTTT. Protein: CASSLVGESEKLFF.

This clonotype has at least ten counts. The chain couples TRBV5-1 to TRBJ2-1, with 9 bases that match TRBD2. The CDR3 loop spans 14 amino acids. The germline V gene encodes CDR1 SGHRS and CDR2 YFSETQ. V lost 4 bases, J lost 5 bases, and 4 bases stayed unmatched. The CDR3 here is CASSNSGSHNEQFF. The CDR3 nucleotides are TGCGCCAGCAGCAATAGCGGGAGCCACAATGAGCAGTTCTTC.

This clonotype showed up many times. The CDR3 sequence: CASSQDGGEGWNEQFF. CDR3 nucleotides: TGCGCCAGCAGCCAAGATGGAGGAGAAGGCTGGAATGAGCAGTTCTTC. The chain is built from TRBV4-1 and TRBJ2-1; D perhaps matches TRBD2 (5 bases). V dropped 0 bases and J dropped 7 bases, with 16 bases sitting between them. The germline V gene has CDR1 MGHRA and CDR2 YSYEKL. The CDR3 runs to 16 residues.

This clonotype occurred many times. The CDR3 loop reads CSASFDRGEAFF. CDR3 DNA sequence: TGCAGTGCTAGTTTCGACAGGGGGGAAGCTTTCTTT. The chain is built from TRBV20-1 and TRBJ1-1; 9 bases match TRBD1. Germline trimming cut 3 bases from V and 8 bases from J; bases unmatched to any gene: 4. Germline V gene data show CDR1 as DFQATT and CDR2 as SNEGSKA (reference sequence). This CDR3 comprises 12 residues.

This clonotype appeared a few times. This rearrangement joins TRBV6-2 or TRBV6-3 to TRBJ1-1; the match to TRBD1 covers 7 bases. V was pared by 6 bases and J by 6 bases, with 7 bases of the junction left unmatched. Germline CDR1 and CDR2: MNHEY and SVGEGT. The CDR3 contains 13 residues. The DNA of the CDR3 is TGTGCCAGCAGAGCAACAGGGGACCCTGAAGCTTTCTTT. Its protein is CASRATGDPEAFF.

This clonotype was counted between two and nine times. The chain recombines TRBV7-9 with TRBJ2-5; D gene ambiguous. The CDR3 is 13 residues long. Trimming left V 3 bases short and J 5 bases short, with 10 bases between. CDR1 and CDR2 (germline): SEHNR, FQNEAQ (reference sequence). CDR3 nucleotides: TGTGCCAGCAGCTTTAACACGGAGGAGACCCAGTACTTC. Its protein is CASSFNTEETQYF.

This clonotype was seen ten or more times. The chain uses TRBV4-1 and TRBJ1-4; no definite D call. V gave up 1 base and J gave up 4 bases, with 10 bases separating them. The CDR3 runs 15 residues. In germline, CDR1 is MGHRA, CDR2 YSYEKL. In DNA form, the CDR3 reads TGCGCCAGCAGCCAAGTCGGACCGCTTAATGAAAAACTGTTTTTT. Translating gives CASSQVGPLNEKLFF.

V usage is TRBV12-5 and J usage is TRBJ2-7; D uncertain. The CDR3 is made up of 13 amino acids. The V end lost 3 bases, the J end lost 1 base, and 7 bases lay between the germline ends. Looked up from germline, CDR1 is LGHNT and CDR2 is FRNRAP. In DNA form, the CDR3 reads TGTGCTAGTGGTTTTTCCAGTTCCTACGAGCAGTACGTC. Its translation: CASGFSSSYEQYV.

This clonotype was counted ten times or more. The chain is built from TRBV5-1 and TRBJ1-1; no reliable D call. Between the trimmed V and J ends, which lost 3 bases and 2 bases, there was a span of 8 bases. Germline values: CDR1 SGHRS, CDR2 YFSETQ. The length of the CDR3 is 13 residues. The CDR3 sequence is CASSWTSNTEAFF. The CDR3 DNA is TGCGCCAGCAGCTGGACCTCAAACACTGAAGCTTTCTTT.

The chain employs TRBV6-5 and TRBJ2-3; 9 nucleotides line up with TRBD2. The CDR3 extends over 16 amino acids. Germline values: CDR1 MNHEY, CDR2 SVGAGI. With V trimmed by 0 bases and J by 14 bases, 15 bases remained unmatched. CDR3 protein: CASSYSEAGGPGLSYF. The CDR3 nucleotides read TGTGCCAGCAGTTACTCGGAGGCGGGAGGGCCTGGATTATCGTATTTT.

This clonotype was observed a few times. V gene TRBV28 combines with J gene TRBJ1-5; TRBD1 matches 8 bases. Trimming at V came to 6 bases and at J to 2 bases, leaving 6 bases not matched to a gene. The CDR3 totals 15 residues. From germline, CDR1 is MDHEN and CDR2 SYDVKM. The CDR3 region is CASRIDRGGNQPQHF. Written as DNA, the CDR3 is TGTGCCAGCAGAATCGACAGGGGTGGCAATCAGCCCCAGCATTTT.

This chain links TRBV7-9 with TRBJ1-5; D is ambiguous. The CDR3 is 12 amino acids. From germline, CDR1 is SEHNR and CDR2 FQNEAQ (reference sequence). Trimming cost V 4 bases and J 10 bases, with 11 bases left between them. The DNA for the CDR3 is TGTGCCAGCAGCTCTCTTGGTGTACCCCAGCATTTT. Translation gives CASSSLGVPQHF.

This clonotype was recorded at least ten times. This chain connects TRBV12-3 or TRBV12-4 to TRBJ2-4, with 7 bases matching TRBD2. This CDR3 is 14 amino acids long. The junction had 8 bases not matched to a gene; V was cut back by 2 bases and J by 10 bases. CDR3: CASSLLRGRAIQYF. The DNA for the CDR3 is TGTGCCAGCAGTTTACTCCGGGGGAGGGCTATTCAGTACTTC.

This clonotype appeared a few times. The chain carries TRBV24-1 and TRBJ2-1, with D perhaps TRBD2 (5 bases). Germline V lookup: CDR1 KGHDR, CDR2 SFDVKD. Trimming cost V 4 bases and J 10 bases, with 10 bases left between them. The CDR3 runs 12 residues. In DNA form, the CDR3 reads TGTGCCACCAGTGACCGATCGGGGGAGCAGTTCTTC. It translates to CATSDRSGEQFF.

Many counts were recorded for this clonotype. The chain has TRBV5-1 and TRBJ2-2; TRBD1 agrees at 10 bases. The V segment lost 3 bases and the J segment 0 bases; nucleotides outside the gene matches: 2. The germline CDR1 and CDR2 sequences are SGHRS and YFSETQ. The CDR3 is 16 amino acids. CDR3 amino acids: CASSSGQGANTGELFF. The CDR3 DNA is TGCGCCAGCAGCTCAGGACAGGGGGCGAACACCGGGGAGCTGTTTTTT.